These T cell receptor beta chains were read from a single sample in a study of shared clonotypes between healthy human individuals. Sequencing was performed with immunoSEQ multiplex PCR; in TCRdb, only in-frame clones are kept and a portion is missing. The table records some 2 million clones, about 95% of them present only once. Input material: naive CD8+ T cells sorted from blood. The receptors were gathered from a man aged 18 to 29 in good health. The CDR3 runs from the conserved cysteine through the conserved F or W. The order of the fields is D gene, J gene, V gene, CDR3 protein, CDR3 DNA. A D gene is named only where the DNA matches it firmly.

.,TRBJ1-1,TRBV5-1,CASSPGPWGVYTEAFF,TGCGCCAGCAGCCCCGGACCATGGGGGGTTTACACTGAAGCTTTCTTT
TRBD2,TRBJ2-7,TRBV6-1,CASSDHGGDYEQYF,TGTGCCAGCAGTGACCATGGGGGGGATTACGAGCAGTACTTC
.,TRBJ2-1,TRBV4-3,CASSQDWPGLGALLRFF,TGCGCCAGCAGCCAAGATTGGCCAGGCCTCGGTGCTCTCCTTAGGTTCTTC
TRBD2,TRBJ2-3,TRBV6-5,CASSFWTSGDSQYF,TGTGCCAGCAGTTTCTGGACTAGCGGGGATTCGCAGTATTTT
TRBD2,TRBJ2-1,TRBV7-6,CASSLGGGPGDEQFF,TGTGCCAGCAGCTTAGGGGGAGGGCCGGGCGATGAGCAGTTCTTC
TRBD2,TRBJ2-7,TRBV27,CASSPEREFIYEQYF,TGTGCCAGCAGTCCTGAGCGGGAGTTTATTTACGAGCAGTACTTC
TRBD2,TRBJ2-2,TRBV7-8,CASSFRDYQAGELFF,TGTGCCAGCAGCTTCCGGGACTATCAGGCCGGGGAGCTGTTTTTT
.,TRBJ2-3,TRBV2,CASSSSTTITDTQYF,TGTGCCAGCAGTAGTTCGACTACGATCACAGATACGCAGTATTTT
TRBD2,TRBJ2-7,TRBV15,CATSRGEGEQYF,TGTGCCACCAGCAGAGGGGAGGGCGAGCAGTACTTC
TRBD1,TRBJ2-2,TRBV6-1,CASLDRVGTGELFF,TGTGCCAGCCTGGACAGGGTGGGCACCGGGGAGCTGTTTTTT
TRBD2,TRBJ2-1,TRBV10-1,CASSEGTSPNEQFF,TGCGCCAGCAGTGAGGGGACTAGCCCCAATGAGCAGTTCTTC
.,TRBJ1-2,TRBV6-1,CASSEGQPAWGGYTF,TGTGCCAGCAGTGAAGGGCAGCCCGCTTGGGGGGGCTACACCTTC
TRBD1,TRBJ2-7,TRBV27,CASSLLGDRGSYEQYF,TGTGCCAGCAGTTTATTAGGGGACAGGGGTTCCTACGAGCAGTACTTC
TRBD2,TRBJ2-3,TRBV13,CASSLIGAGDSTDTQYF,TGTGCCAGCAGCCTCATCGGGGCGGGAGATAGTACAGATACGCAGTATTTT
TRBD2,TRBJ2-3,TRBV27,CASGLAGTSTDTQYF,TGTGCCAGCGGATTAGCGGGGACTAGCACAGATACGCAGTATTTT
TRBD1,TRBJ1-4,TRBV7-9,CASSDRDRADEKLFF,TGTGCCAGCAGCGACCGGGACAGGGCCGATGAAAAACTGTTTTTT
.,TRBJ1-5,TRBV28,CASSLGVLDGQPQHF,TGTGCCAGCAGTTTAGGAGTCTTGGACGGACAGCCCCAGCATTTT
.,TRBJ1-1,TRBV19,CASREGEGTEAFF,TGTGCCAGTAGAGAGGGGGAGGGAACTGAAGCTTTCTTT
.,TRBJ2-5,TRBV7-9,CASSYSGETQYF,TGTGCCAGCAGTTATAGTGGAGAGACCCAGTACTTC
.,TRBJ1-4,TRBV27,CASKYGEGEKLFF,TGTGCCAGCAAGTACGGGGAGGGGGAAAAACTGTTTTTT
.,TRBJ1-2,TRBV2,CASSELAPGLYGYTF,TGTGCCAGCAGTGAATTGGCTCCAGGGCTCTATGGCTACACCTTC
.,TRBJ2-2,TRBV27,CASSLGRNTGELFF,TGTGCCAGCAGTTTAGGACGGAACACCGGGGAGCTGTTTTTT
TRBD2,TRBJ2-3,TRBV6-1,CASIKRAGAIDTQYF,TGTGCCAGCATAAAGAGAGCGGGAGCGATAGATACGCAGTATTTT
TRBD1,TRBJ1-2,TRBV5-6,CASSADREYYGYTF,TGTGCCAGCAGCGCAGACAGGGAATATTATGGCTACACCTTC
.,TRBJ1-1,TRBV13,CASKQEGTEAFF,TGTGCCAGCAAACAGGAAGGCACTGAAGCTTTCTTT